The 23 T cell receptor beta chains below come from one sample, sequenced in a study of shared clonotypes between healthy human individuals. Naive CD8 cells comprised CD45RO-negative, CCR7-positively selected cells, excluding terminally differentiated effector memory CD45RA+ cells. Data came from immunoSEQ multiplex PCR; TCRdb stores just in-frame clones and leaves some out. This repertoire shows roughly 2.1 million clones, under 95% found once; its top ten account for 1.5% to 2%. Input material: naive CD8+ T cells from PBMCs. These receptors all stem from a man aged 18-30 years in good health. Some clones in this sample may be carry-over from other donors' samples.

The rearrangement links TRBV9 to TRBJ1-2, with no clear D. CDR1 and CDR2 (germline): SGDLS, YYNGEE. This CDR3 contains 13 residues. Trimming left V 0 bases short and J 6 bases short, with 9 bases between. CDR3 amino acids: CASSVVGSNGYTF. The CDR3, as DNA: TGTGCCAGCAGCGTAGTCGGATCCAATGGCTACACCTTC.

The table lists this clone with a count of one. The chain links TRBV7-2 to TRBJ2-5, with 8 positions matching TRBD2. The germline CDR1 and CDR2 sequences are SGHTA and FQGNSA. J was trimmed by 2 bases and V by 1 base; bases with no gene match: 9. The CDR3 is made up of 17 amino acids. The CDR3 sequence is CASSLGTRGTRQETQYF. The CDR3 nucleotides read TGTGCCAGCAGCTTAGGGACCCGCGGGACTAGACAAGAGACCCAGTACTTC.

This sequence joins TRBV11-2 and TRBJ2-7; D is possibly TRBD1 (5 bases). There are 13 residues in the CDR3. The V end lost 4 bases, the J end lost 4 bases, and 11 bases lay between the germline ends. Germline values: CDR1 SGHAT, CDR2 FQNNGV. The CDR3 nucleotides are TGTGCCAGCAGCTGGGCAGGGCCATACGAGCAGTACTTC. Its protein product is CASSWAGPYEQYF.

The chain combines TRBV19 with TRBJ2-1; 8 bases fit TRBD2. The CDR3 runs 15 residues. Germline V gene sequence: CDR1 LNHDA, CDR2 SQIVND (reference sequence). V trimming: 2 bases; J trimming: 4 bases; junction bases outside the gene matches: 4. The CDR3 region is CASSITSGWYNEQFF. DNA for the CDR3: TGTGCCAGTAGTATAACTAGCGGTTGGTACAATGAGCAGTTCTTC.

The V call is TRBV5-1, the J call TRBJ2-2; 7 nucleotides agree with TRBD2. The V segment lost 0 bases and the J segment 5 bases; nucleotides outside the gene matches: 10. The CDR3 runs to 17 residues. Germline values: CDR1 SGHRS, CDR2 YFSETQ. The CDR3 spells CASSLARIAGLTGELFF. CDR3 coding DNA: TGCGCCAGCAGCTTGGCCAGAATAGCGGGCTTAACCGGGGAGCTGTTTTTT.

The chain recombines TRBV28 with TRBJ2-4; D gene ambiguous. Germline lookup yields CDR1 MDHEN and CDR2 SYDVKM. V lost 4 bases and J lost 0, with 13 bases in between. The CDR3 has 16 residues. For the CDR3, the DNA is TGTGCCAGCAGTTCCTCCTTAATAATAGCCAAAAACATTCAGTACTTC. It translates to CASSSSLIIAKNIQYF.

The chain combines TRBV29-1 with TRBJ1-1, with 9 bases lining up with TRBD1. J gave up 7 bases and V 5 bases, and 2 bases lay outside the gene matches. Germline assignment: CDR1 SQVTM and CDR2 ANQGSEA. The CDR3 is 11 amino acids. As DNA, the CDR3 is TGCAGCGTTTTGGACAGGGGTGAAGCTTTCTTT. It is translated as CSVLDRGEAFF.

The chain carries TRBV5-1 and TRBJ2-1; D is tentatively TRBD1 or TRBD2 (6 bases each). V was pared by 4 bases and J by 4 bases, with 12 bases between. This CDR3 region has 14 residues. CDR1 is SGHRS and CDR2 is YFSETQ in the germline V gene. CDR3 in amino acids: CASSPRGEYNEQFF. CDR3 bases: TGCGCCAGCAGCCCGAGGGGGGAATACAATGAGCAGTTCTTC.

The chain uses TRBV27 and TRBJ1-5; 8 nucleotides line up with TRBD1. Germline V gives CDR1 MNHEY, CDR2 SMNVEV (reference sequence). The CDR3 is 15 residues long. V lost 6 bases and J lost 4; bases outside the gene matches: 8. CDR3 in amino acids: CASSQLGQGNQPQHF. CDR3 nucleotides: TGTGCCAGCAGCCAACTTGGACAGGGAAATCAGCCCCAGCATTTT.

J is TRBJ2-5 and V is TRBV7-9, with 9 bases matching TRBD2. CDR3 length: 15 residues. After removal of 3 bases from V and 3 bases from J, the junction contained 5 bases not matched to a gene. Germline V gene sequence: CDR1 SEHNR, CDR2 FQNEAQ (reference sequence). CDR3 in amino acids: CASSFGLASKETQYF. CDR3 sequence (DNA): TGTGCCAGCAGCTTTGGACTAGCGTCGAAAGAGACCCAGTACTTC.

This clone appeared once. V is TRBV18 and J is TRBJ2-7; D remains ambiguous. The V and J ends lost 2 bases and 0 bases respectively, with 8 bases between them. Germline V gives CDR1 KGHSH, CDR2 LQKENI. The length of the CDR3 is 14 residues. CDR3 DNA: TGTGCCAGCTCACCAGCAGTTAACTCCTACGAGCAGTACTTC. It yields the protein CASSPAVNSYEQYF.

The gene calls are TRBV28 and TRBJ1-2; possibly TRBD1 for D (6 bases). The V end lost 6 bases, the J end lost 7 bases, and 12 bases lay between the germline ends. CDR1 is MDHEN, CDR2 SYDVKM, per germline. This CDR3 region has 12 residues. The CDR3 nucleotides read TGTGCCAGCAGGCCGTCAGGGGTTGGCTACACCTTC. As protein: CASRPSGVGYTF.

The chain uses TRBV11-2 and TRBJ2-1; TRBD2 aligns across 8 bases. Per germline, CDR1 SGHAT and CDR2 FQNNGV. J was trimmed by 8 bases and V by 7 bases; bases with no gene match: 7. The CDR3 is 13 amino acids. CDR3 protein: CASNPGGTDEQFF. CDR3 DNA: TGTGCCAGCAACCCGGGAGGGACGGATGAGCAGTTCTTC.

The chain recombines TRBV28 with TRBJ2-7; TRBD2 matches at 10 bases. CDR3 length equals 17 residues. CDR1 and CDR2 from the germline V gene are MDHEN and SYDVKM. Trimming took 4 bases from V and 5 from J; bases not matched to a gene: 14. The CDR3 DNA is TGTGCCAGCAGTTCTAAGCGGGAGGGCCTGATATACCACGAGCAGTACTTC. It translates to CASSSKREGLIYHEQYF. Supplemented by reference TRBV28 and TRBJ2-7, the full variable domain reads DVKVTQSSRYLVKRTGEKVFLECVQDMDHENMFWYRQDPGLGLRLIYFSYDVKMKEKGDIPEGYSVSREKKERFSLILESASTNQTSMYLCASSSKREGLIYHEQYFGPGTRLTVT.

This sequence joins TRBV28 and TRBJ1-5, with unresolved D. Germline V gene lookup returns CDR1 MDHEN and CDR2 SYDVKM. The CDR3 is 15 amino acids. V lost 1 base and J lost 4, with 11 bases in between. CDR3 residues: CASSLLQARNQPQHF. The CDR3 region has the DNA TGTGCCAGCAGTTTATTGCAGGCAAGGAATCAGCCCCAGCATTTT.

This clone was detected only once. This chain connects TRBV12-5 to TRBJ2-2, with a tentative D call TRBD1 (6 bases). Trimming took off 5 bases at V and 1 base at J, with 14 bases between the two ends. The CDR3 sequence is 16 residues long. Looked up from germline, CDR1 is LGHNT and CDR2 is FRNRAP. This CDR3 is CASGPERGQNTGELFF. CDR3 sequence (DNA): TGTGCTAGTGGTCCCGAGAGGGGACAGAACACCGGGGAGCTGTTTTTT.

V gene TRBV4-1 combines with J gene TRBJ1-5; possibly TRBD1 for D (6 bases). The CDR3 is made up of 14 amino acids. CDR1 MGHRA and CDR2 YSYEKL come from the germline V gene. With 3 bases removed from V and 4 bases from J, the gap between germline ends came to 10 bases. The CDR3 nucleotides read TGCGCCAGCAGCCAGTTACAGGGTAATCAGCCCCAGCATTTT. This gives the protein CASSQLQGNQPQHF.

This chain joins TRBV19 and TRBJ1-2; the D is unclear. The CDR3 is 14 amino acids. Germline assignment: CDR1 LNHDA and CDR2 SQIVND (reference sequence). V was cut by 6 bases and J by 6 bases, with 17 bases left in between. The CDR3 reads CASRLGVRGDGYTF. In DNA form, the CDR3 reads TGTGCCAGTAGACTGGGTGTTCGAGGAGATGGCTACACCTTC.

The chain carries TRBV10-1 and TRBJ2-3; a weak D match, TRBD2 (6 bases). The CDR3 extends over 15 amino acids. Germline loops: CDR1 WNHNN, CDR2 SYGVQD (reference sequence). Trimming shortened V by 2 bases and J by 2 bases, and 11 bases separated the two germline ends. This CDR3 reads CASSETGLNTDTQYF. The DNA of the CDR3 is TGCGCCAGCAGTGAGACGGGACTGAACACAGATACGCAGTATTTT.

This CDR3 is CASTPPGTYNEQFF. The CDR3 DNA follows: TGTGCCAGCACCCCGCCAGGAACTTACAATGAGCAGTTCTTC. The chain joins TRBV27 to TRBJ2-1; unclear D gene. This CDR3 is 14 amino acids long. V gave up 7 bases and J gave up 4 bases, with 14 bases separating them. Germline lookup yields CDR1 MNHEY and CDR2 SMNVEV (reference sequence).

The V and J genes are TRBV7-9 and TRBJ2-7, with 9 nucleotides matching TRBD1. The CDR3 loop spans 18 amino acids. Germline trimming cut 4 bases from V and 0 bases from J; bases unmatched to any gene: 13. From germline, CDR1 is SEHNR and CDR2 FQNEAQ (reference sequence). CDR3 residues: CASSWGDRDHSFSYEQYF. CDR3 DNA: TGTGCCAGCAGCTGGGGGGACAGGGACCATTCCTTCTCCTACGAGCAGTACTTC.

The chain joins TRBV7-9 to TRBJ2-7; unclear D gene. The CDR3 covers 14 residues. CDR1 and CDR2 from the germline V gene are SEHNR and FQNEAQ (reference sequence). Trimming removed 1 base from V and 2 bases from J, with 9 bases in between. The CDR3 reads CASSLVDGPYEQYF. Here the CDR3 DNA reads TGTGCCAGCAGCTTAGTCGACGGCCCCTACGAGCAGTACTTC.

This clone came up once. The V call is TRBV10-2, the J call TRBJ2-1; 9 bases align to TRBD2. Germline loops: CDR1 WSHSY, CDR2 SAAADI. V was clipped by 10 bases and J by 0 bases; unmatched bases: 13. This CDR3 is 17 amino acids long. The CDR3 sequence: CATETRASGISYNEQFF. The CDR3, as DNA: TGCGCCACCGAAACCCGGGCTAGCGGGATCTCCTACAATGAGCAGTTCTTC.